A single T cell receptor (beta chain) is shown here with its context. What it recognizes is unknown. At one of its ends the junction is not consistent with the germline gene, which may arise from a read error. The germline CDR1 and CDR2 sequences are DFQATT and SNEGSKA (reference sequence). The CDR3 consists of 13 residues. The data were obtained in a study of naive and memory T cell subsets. After CD4 positive bead selection, the CD4-negative fraction gave CD8 T cells. Both TRBC1 and TRBC2 were covered by a beta constant-region primer of two equimolar oligonucleotides. Four rounds of PCR amplified the ligated cDNA using nested alpha and beta constant-region primers plus SP2. TCRdb redid the calling of the UMI-ligation and nested PCR reads with MiXCR, one entry per CDR3 protein. The data contain about 150,000 distinct CDR3 sequences, roughly 23% of them seen just once; the ten biggest clones take up about 0.11%.

General observations from the study: Especially in CD8 cells, naive repertoires contained a few larger clonotypes, possibly CD45RA-re-expressing memory cells. Over 90% of naive TCR sequences appeared only once after error correction, unlike memory subsets.

The V and J genes are TRBV20-1 and TRBJ2-3; the D gene is possibly TRBD2 (6 bases). The specimen was naive CD4+ T cells from blood. This TCR was sampled from a human donor in good health. The CDR3 loop is CSARYVAADMQYF. The CDR3 region has the DNA TGCAGTGCTAGATATGTAGCGGCAGATATGCAGTATTTT.